This entry concerns a single T cell receptor (beta chain). The antigen remains undetermined. These data are taken from a study of T cell responses to AZD1222 COVID-19 vaccine. Study information: Timing groups of about 4 and about 12 weeks for second doses were pooled.

Libraries were prepared by immunoSEQ multiplex PCR; TCRdb keeps only in-frame clonotypes and omits some of them. This table holds around 130,000 clones, 93% found once. Study observations and caveats: Just 5 or 6 AZD1222 recipients tested seropositive at baseline. Reportedly, nearly half the spike-specific TCRs target unmutated variant regions.

The CDR3 runs to 16 residues. V lost 6 bases, J lost 0 bases, and 4 bases stayed unmatched. Germline V CDR1 and CDR2: MNHEY, SMNVEV (reference sequence). The chain recombines TRBV27 with TRBJ2-2; 10 nucleotides align to TRBD2. The receptor was derived from an adult in good health. The sequencing used peripheral blood, collected on day 0 of AZD1222 vaccination. The chain's CDR3 is CASRSGTSANTGELFF. The CDR3 DNA sequence: TGTGCCAGCAGGTCCGGGACTAGCGCGAACACCGGGGAGCTGTTTTTT.